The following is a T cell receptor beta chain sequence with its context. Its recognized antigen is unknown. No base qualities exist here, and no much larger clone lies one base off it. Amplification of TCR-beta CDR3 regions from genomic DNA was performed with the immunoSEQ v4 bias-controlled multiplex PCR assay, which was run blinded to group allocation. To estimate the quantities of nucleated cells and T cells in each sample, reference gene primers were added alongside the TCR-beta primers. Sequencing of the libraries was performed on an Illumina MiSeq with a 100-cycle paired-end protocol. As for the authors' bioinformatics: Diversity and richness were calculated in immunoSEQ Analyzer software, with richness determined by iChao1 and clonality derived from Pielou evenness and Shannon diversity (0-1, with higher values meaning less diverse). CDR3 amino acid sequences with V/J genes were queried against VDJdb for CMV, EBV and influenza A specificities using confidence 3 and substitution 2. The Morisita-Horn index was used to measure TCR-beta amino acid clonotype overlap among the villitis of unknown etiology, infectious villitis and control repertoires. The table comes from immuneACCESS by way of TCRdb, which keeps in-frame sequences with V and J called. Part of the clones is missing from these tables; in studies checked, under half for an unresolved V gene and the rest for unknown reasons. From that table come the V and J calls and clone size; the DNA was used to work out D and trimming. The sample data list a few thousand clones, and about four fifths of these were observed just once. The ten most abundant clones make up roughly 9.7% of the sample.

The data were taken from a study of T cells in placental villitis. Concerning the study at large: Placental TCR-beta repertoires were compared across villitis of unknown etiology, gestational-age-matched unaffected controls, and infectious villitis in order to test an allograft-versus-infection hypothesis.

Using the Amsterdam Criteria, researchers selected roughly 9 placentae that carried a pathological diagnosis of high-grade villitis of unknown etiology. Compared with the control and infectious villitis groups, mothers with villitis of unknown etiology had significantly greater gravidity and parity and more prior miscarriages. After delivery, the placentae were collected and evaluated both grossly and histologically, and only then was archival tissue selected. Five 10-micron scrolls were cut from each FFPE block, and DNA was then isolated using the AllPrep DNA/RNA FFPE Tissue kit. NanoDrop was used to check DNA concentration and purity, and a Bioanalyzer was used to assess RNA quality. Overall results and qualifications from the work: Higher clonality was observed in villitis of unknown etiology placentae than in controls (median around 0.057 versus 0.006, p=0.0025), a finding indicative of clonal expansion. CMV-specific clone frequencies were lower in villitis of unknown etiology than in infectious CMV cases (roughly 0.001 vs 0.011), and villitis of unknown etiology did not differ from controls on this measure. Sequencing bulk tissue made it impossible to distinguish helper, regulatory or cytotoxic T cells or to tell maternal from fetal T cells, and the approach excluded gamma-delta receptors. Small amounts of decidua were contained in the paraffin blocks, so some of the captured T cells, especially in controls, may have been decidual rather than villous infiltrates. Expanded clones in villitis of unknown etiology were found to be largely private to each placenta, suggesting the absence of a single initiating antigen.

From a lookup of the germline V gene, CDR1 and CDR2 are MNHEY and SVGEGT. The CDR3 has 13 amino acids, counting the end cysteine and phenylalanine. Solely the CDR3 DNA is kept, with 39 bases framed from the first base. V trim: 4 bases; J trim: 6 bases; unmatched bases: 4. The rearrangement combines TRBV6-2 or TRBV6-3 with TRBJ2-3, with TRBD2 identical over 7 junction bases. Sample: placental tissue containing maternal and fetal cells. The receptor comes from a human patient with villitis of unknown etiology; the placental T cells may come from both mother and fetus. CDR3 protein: CASSWRETDTQYF. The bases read TGTGCCAGCAGTTGGCGGGAGACGGATACGCAGTATTTT.